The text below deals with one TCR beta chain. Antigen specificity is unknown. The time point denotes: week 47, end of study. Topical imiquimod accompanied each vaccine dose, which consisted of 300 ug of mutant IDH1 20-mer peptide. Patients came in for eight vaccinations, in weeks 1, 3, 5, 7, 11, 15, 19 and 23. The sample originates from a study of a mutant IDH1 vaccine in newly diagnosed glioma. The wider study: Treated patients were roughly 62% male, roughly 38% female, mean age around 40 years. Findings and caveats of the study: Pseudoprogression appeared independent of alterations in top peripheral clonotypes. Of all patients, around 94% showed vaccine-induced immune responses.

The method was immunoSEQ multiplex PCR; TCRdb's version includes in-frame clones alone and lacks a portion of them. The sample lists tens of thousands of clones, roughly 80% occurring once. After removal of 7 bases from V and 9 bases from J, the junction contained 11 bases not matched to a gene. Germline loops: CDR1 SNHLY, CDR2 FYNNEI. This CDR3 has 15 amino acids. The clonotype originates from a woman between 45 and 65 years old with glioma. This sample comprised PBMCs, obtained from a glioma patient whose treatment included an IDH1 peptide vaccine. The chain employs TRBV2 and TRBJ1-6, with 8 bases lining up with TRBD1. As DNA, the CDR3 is TGTGCCAGCATCGATCGACAGGGGCCAACTTCACCCCTCCACTTT. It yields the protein CASIDRQGPTSPLHF.